These 5 T cell receptor beta chains were sequenced from one sample in a study of blood T cell repertoires in COVID-19. Profiled with immunoSEQ multiplex PCR; TCRdb holds only in-frame clones, not every one. The data show about 370,000 clones, over 75% seen once. Sequences were obtained from peripheral blood. The receptors shown here come from a woman aged 30 to 39 with COVID-19, enrolled during active disease.

The genes are TRBV30 and TRBJ1-2, with D perhaps matching TRBD1 (5 bases). Germline assignment: CDR1 GTSNPN and CDR2 SVGIG (reference sequence). The CDR3 extends over 12 amino acids. V was shortened by 3 bases and J by 2 bases, with 7 bases between the two germline ends. The CDR3 DNA is TGTGCCTGGAGGGACATAAACTATGGCTACACCTTC. Its translation is CAWRDINYGYTF.

The rearrangement joins TRBV3-1 (or the pseudogene TRBV3-2) to TRBJ2-5, with TRBD1 matching 11 bases. The germline V gene encodes CDR1 LGHDT and CDR2 YNNKEL (reference sequence). The CDR3 consists of 15 residues. V shed 0 bases, J shed 5 bases, and the junction held 2 bases outside the gene matches. CDR3 DNA: TGTGCCAGCAGCCAAGAGGACAGGGGGCTCGAGACCCAGTACTTC. Translation: CASSQEDRGLETQYF.

This rearrangement joins TRBV10-3 to TRBJ2-4; 7 bases map to TRBD1. Trimming removed 11 bases from V and 7 bases from J; junction bases left unmatched: 11. This CDR3 region has 13 residues. Germline V lookup: CDR1 ENHRY, CDR2 SYGVKD. DNA of the CDR3: TGTGCCTCCCAAGGACAGGATCAGAACATTCAGTACTTC. Translated: CASQGQDQNIQYF.

V and J are TRBV27 and TRBJ2-3; 12 nucleotides agree with TRBD2. CDR3 length equals 16 residues. Trimming took 5 bases from V and 4 from J; bases not matched to a gene: 7. CDR1 and CDR2 (germline): MNHEY, SMNVEV (reference sequence). In DNA, the CDR3 is TGTGCCAGCAGTCTCCTAGCGGGAGGGAGGGCAGATACGCAGTATTTT. It specifies CASSLLAGGRADTQYF.

The rearrangement links TRBV15 to TRBJ1-1, with a weak D call TRBD1 (6 bases). With 0 bases removed from V and 10 bases from J, the gap between germline ends came to 15 bases. There are 14 residues in the CDR3. In germline, CDR1 is LNHNV, CDR2 YYDKDF (reference sequence). In DNA form, the CDR3 reads TGTGCCACCAGCAGAGATATCAGGGGATCAAGAGCTTTCTTT. It codes for CATSRDIRGSRAFF. The variable domain in full, with the rest retrieved from reference TRBV15 and TRBJ1-1, is DAMVIQNPRYQVTQFGKPVTLSCSQTLNHNVMYWYQQKSSQAPKLLFHYYDKDFNNEADTPDNFQSRRPNTSFCFLDIRSPGLGDTAMYLCATSRDIRGSRAFFGQGTRLTVV.